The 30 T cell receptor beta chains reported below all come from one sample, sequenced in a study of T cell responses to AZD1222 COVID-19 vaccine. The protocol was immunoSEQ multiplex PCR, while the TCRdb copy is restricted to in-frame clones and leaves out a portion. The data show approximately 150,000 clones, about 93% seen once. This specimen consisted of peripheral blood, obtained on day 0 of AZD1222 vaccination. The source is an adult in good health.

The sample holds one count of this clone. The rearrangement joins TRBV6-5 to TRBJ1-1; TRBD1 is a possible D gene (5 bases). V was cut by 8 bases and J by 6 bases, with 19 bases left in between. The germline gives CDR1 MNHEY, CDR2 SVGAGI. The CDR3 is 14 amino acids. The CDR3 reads CASGDSGLAAEAFF. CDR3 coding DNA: TGTGCCAGCGGCGATTCAGGGCTAGCCGCTGAAGCTTTCTTT.

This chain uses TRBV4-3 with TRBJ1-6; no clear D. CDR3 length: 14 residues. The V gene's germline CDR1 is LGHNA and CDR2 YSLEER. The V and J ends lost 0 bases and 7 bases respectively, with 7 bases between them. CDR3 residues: CASSQDRENSPLHF. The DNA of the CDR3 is TGCGCCAGCAGCCAAGATCGTGAGAATTCACCCCTCCACTTT.

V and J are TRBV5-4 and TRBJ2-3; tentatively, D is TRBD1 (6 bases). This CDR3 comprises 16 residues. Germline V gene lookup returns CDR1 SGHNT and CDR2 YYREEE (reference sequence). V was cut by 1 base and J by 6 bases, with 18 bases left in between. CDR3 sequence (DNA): TGTGCCAGCAGCTTGATGGTACAGGGTAATGTGGATACGCAGTATTTT. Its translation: CASSLMVQGNVDTQYF.

The CDR3 bases are TGTGCCAGCAGCTTAACAGGGCTGGACGAGCAGTACTTC. Translated, it gives CASSLTGLDEQYF. The chain has TRBV7-6 and TRBJ2-7; perhaps TRBD1 as D (6 bases). V dropped 2 bases and J dropped 5 bases, with 10 bases sitting between them. Looked up from germline, CDR1 is SGHVS and CDR2 is FNYEAQ. This CDR3 has 13 residues.

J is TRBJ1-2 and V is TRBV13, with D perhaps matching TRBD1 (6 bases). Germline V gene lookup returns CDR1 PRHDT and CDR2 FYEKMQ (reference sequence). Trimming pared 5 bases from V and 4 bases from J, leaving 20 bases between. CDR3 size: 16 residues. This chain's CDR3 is CASSLERPGAGYGYTF. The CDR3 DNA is TGTGCCAGCAGCCTAGAACGCCCGGGGGCGGGCTATGGCTACACCTTC.

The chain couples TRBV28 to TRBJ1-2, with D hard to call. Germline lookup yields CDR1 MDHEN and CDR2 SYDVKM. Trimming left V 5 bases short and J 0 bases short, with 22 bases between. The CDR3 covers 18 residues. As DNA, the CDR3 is TGTGCCAGCAGTACCCCGGGCCAGACACCTCGGGCTAACTATGGCTACACCTTC. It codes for CASSTPGQTPRANYGYTF.

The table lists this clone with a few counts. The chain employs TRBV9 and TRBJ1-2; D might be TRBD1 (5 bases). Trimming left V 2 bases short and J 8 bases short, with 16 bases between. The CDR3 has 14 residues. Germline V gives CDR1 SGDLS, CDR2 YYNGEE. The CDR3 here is CASSVRGGDSGYTF. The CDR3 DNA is TGTGCCAGCAGCGTCCGGGGTGGGGACTCGGGCTACACCTTC.

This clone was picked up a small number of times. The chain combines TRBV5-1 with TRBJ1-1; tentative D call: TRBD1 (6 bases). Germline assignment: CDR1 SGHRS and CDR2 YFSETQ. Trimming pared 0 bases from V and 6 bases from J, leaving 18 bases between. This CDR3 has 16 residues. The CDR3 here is CASSLDPLNRDAEAFF. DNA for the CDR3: TGCGCCAGCAGCTTGGACCCCCTTAACAGGGACGCTGAAGCTTTCTTT.

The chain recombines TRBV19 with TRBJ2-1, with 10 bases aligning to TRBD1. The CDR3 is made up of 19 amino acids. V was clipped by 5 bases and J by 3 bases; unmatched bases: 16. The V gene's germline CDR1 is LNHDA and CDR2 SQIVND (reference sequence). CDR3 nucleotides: TGTGCCAGTAGTCGTCCCGGGACAGGGGTTGGGGACCTCTACAATGAGCAGTTCTTC. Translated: CASSRPGTGVGDLYNEQFF.

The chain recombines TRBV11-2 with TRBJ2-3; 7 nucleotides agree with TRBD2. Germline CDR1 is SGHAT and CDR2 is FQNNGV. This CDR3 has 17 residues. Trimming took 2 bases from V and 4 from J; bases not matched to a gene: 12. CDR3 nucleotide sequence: TGTGCCAGCAGCTTATTTTCTTTGCGGGAGTATGCAGATACGCAGTATTTT. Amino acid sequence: CASSLFSLREYADTQYF.

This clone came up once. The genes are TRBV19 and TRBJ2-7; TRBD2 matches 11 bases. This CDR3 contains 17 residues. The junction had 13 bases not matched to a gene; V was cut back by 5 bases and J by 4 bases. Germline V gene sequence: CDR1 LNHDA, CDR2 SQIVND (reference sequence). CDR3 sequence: CASSVKGLADIPYEQYF. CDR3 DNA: TGTGCCAGTAGTGTAAAGGGACTAGCGGATATCCCTTACGAGCAGTACTTC. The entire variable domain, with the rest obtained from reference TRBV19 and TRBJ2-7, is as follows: DGGITQSPKYLFRKEGQNVTLSCEQNLNHDAMYWYRQDPGQGLRLIYYSQIVNDFQKGDIAEGYSVSREKKESFPLTVTSAQKNPTAFYLCASSVKGLADIPYEQYFGPGTRLTVT.

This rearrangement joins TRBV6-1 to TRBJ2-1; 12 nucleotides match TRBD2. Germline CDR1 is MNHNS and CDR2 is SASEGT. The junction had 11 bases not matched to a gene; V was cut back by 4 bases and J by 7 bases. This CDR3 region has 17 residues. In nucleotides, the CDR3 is TGTGCCAGCAGTGGTCGAAGGCTAGCGGGAGGGGTGAATGAGCAGTTCTTC. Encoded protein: CASSGRRLAGGVNEQFF.

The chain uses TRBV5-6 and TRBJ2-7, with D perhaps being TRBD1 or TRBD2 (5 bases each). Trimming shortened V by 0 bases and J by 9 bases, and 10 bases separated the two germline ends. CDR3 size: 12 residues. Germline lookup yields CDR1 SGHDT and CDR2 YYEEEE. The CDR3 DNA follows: TGTGCCAGCAGCTTGGGTGGGGGTTGGCAGTACTTC. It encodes CASSLGGGWQYF. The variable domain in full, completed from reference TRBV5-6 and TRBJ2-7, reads DAGVTQSPTHLIKTRGQQVTLRCSPKSGHDTVSWYQQALGQGPQFIFQYYEEEERQRGNFPDRFSGHQFPNYSSELNVNALLLGDSALYLCASSLGGGWQYFGPGTRLTVT.

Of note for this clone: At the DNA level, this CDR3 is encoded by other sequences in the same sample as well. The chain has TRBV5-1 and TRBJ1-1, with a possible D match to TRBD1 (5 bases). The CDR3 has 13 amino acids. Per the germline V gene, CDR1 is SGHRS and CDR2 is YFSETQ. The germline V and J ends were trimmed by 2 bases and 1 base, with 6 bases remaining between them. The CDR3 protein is CASSFGGNTEAFF. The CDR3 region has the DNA TGCGCCAGCAGCTTTGGGGGGAACACTGAAGCTTTCTTT.

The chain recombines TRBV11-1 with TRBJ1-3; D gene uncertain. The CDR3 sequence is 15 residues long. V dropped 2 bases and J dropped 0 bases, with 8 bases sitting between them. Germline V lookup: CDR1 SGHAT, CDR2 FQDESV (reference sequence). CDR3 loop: CASSLNQYSGNTIYF. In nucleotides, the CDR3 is TGTGCCAGCAGCTTAAACCAATACTCTGGAAACACCATATATTTT.

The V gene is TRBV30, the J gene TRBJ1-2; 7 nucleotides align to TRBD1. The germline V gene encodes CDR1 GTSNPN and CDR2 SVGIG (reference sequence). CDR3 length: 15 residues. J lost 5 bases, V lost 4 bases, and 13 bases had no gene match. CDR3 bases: TGTGCCTGGACCGAGTTGCAGGGGGGTTGGTATGGCTACACCTTC. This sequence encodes CAWTELQGGWYGYTF.

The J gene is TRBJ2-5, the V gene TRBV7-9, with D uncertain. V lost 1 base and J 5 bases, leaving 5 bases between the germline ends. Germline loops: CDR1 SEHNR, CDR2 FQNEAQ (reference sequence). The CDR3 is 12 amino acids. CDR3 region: CASSLVGETQYF. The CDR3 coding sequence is TGTGCCAGCAGCTTAGTTGGGGAGACCCAGTACTTC.

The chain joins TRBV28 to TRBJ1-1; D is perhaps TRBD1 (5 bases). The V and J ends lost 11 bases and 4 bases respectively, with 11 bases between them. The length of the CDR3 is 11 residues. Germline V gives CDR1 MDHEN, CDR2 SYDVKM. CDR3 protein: CASSQGTEAFF. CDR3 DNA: TGTGCCTCAAGCCAGGGCACTGAAGCTTTCTTT.

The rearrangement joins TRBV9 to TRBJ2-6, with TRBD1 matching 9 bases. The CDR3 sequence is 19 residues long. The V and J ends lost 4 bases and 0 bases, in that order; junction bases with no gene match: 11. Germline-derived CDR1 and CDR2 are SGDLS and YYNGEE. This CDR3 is CASSLKQGADLSGANVLTF. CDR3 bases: TGTGCCAGCAGCCTTAAACAGGGGGCTGACCTCTCTGGGGCCAACGTCCTGACTTTC. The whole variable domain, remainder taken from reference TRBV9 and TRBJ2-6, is DSGVTQTPKHLITATGQRVTLRCSPRSGDLSVYWYQQSLDQGLQFLIQYYNGEERAKGNILERFSAQQFPDLHSELNLSSLELGDSALYFCASSLKQGADLSGANVLTFGAGSRLTVL.

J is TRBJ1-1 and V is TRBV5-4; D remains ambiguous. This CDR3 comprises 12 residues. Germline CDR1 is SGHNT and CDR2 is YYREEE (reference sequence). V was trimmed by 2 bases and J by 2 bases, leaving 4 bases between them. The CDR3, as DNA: TGTGCCAGCAGCTTCCCCAACACTGAAGCTTTCTTT. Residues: CASSFPNTEAFF.

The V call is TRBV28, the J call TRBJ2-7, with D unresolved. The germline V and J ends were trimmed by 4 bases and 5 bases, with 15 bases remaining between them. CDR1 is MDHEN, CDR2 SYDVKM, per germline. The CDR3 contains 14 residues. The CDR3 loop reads CASSSLSTSHEQYF. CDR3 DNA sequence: TGTGCCAGCAGTTCCCTCTCAACTTCGCACGAGCAGTACTTC.

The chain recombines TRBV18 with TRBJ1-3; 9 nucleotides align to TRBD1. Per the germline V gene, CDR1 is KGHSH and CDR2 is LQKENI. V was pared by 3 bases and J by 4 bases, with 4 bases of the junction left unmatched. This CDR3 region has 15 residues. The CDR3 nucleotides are TGTGCCAGCTCACCCTCGGGACAGGGAGGAAACACCATATATTTT. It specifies CASSPSGQGGNTIYF. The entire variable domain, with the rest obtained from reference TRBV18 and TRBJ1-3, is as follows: NAGVMQNPRHLVRRRGQEARLRCSPMKGHSHVYWYRQLPEEGLKFMVYLQKENIIDESGMPKERFSAEFPKEGPSILRIQQVVRGDSAAYFCASSPSGQGGNTIYFGEGSWLTVV.

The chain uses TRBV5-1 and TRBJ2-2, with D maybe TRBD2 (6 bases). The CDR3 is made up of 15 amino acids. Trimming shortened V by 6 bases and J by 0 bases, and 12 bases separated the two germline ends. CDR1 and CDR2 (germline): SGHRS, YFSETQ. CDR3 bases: TGCGCCAGCACTGTGGGAGGTGCGAACACCGGGGAGCTGTTTTTT. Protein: CASTVGGANTGELFF.

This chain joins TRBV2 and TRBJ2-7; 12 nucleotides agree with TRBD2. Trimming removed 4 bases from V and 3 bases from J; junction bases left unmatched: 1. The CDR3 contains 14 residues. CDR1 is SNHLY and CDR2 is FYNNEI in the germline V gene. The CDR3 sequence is CASSGGLAGYEQYF. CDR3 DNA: TGTGCCAGCAGTGGGGGACTAGCGGGCTACGAGCAGTACTTC.

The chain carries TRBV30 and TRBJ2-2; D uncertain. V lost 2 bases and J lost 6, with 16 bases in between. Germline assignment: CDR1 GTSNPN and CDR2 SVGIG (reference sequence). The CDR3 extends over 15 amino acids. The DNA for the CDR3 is TGTGCCTGGAGTATCCGGGCCCTGTGGTCCGGGGAGCTGTTTTTT. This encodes CAWSIRALWSGELFF. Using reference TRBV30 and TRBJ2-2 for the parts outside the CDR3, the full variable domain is SQTIHQWPATLVQPVGSPLSLECTVEGTSNPNLYWYRQAAGRGLQLLFYSVGIGQISSEVPQNLSASRPQDRQFILSSKKLLLSDSGFYLCAWSIRALWSGELFFGEGSRLTVL.

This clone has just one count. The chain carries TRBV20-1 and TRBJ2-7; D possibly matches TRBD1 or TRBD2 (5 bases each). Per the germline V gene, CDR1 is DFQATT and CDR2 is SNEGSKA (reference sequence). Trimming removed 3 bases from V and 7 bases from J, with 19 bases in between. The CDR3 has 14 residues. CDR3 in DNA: TGCAGTGCTAGTATTCCGGGACGGAGTTTTGAGCAGTACTTC. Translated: CSASIPGRSFEQYF.

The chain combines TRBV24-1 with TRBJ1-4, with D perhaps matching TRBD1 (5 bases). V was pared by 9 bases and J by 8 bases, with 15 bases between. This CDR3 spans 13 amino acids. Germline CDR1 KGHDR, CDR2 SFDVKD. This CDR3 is CATAQGEKEKLFF. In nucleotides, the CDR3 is TGTGCCACCGCCCAGGGTGAGAAAGAAAAACTGTTTTTT.

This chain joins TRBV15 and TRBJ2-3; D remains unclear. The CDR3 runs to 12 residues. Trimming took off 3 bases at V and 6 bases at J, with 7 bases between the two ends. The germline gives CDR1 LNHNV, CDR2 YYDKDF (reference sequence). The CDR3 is CATSSLRDTQYF. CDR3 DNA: TGTGCCACCAGCAGCCTCAGGGATACGCAGTATTTT.

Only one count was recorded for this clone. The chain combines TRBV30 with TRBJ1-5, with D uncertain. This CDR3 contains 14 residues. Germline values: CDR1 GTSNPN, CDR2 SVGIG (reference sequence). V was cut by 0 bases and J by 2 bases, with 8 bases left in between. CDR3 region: CAWSVGGGNQPQHF. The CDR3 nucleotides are TGTGCCTGGAGTGTCGGAGGAGGCAATCAGCCCCAGCATTTT.

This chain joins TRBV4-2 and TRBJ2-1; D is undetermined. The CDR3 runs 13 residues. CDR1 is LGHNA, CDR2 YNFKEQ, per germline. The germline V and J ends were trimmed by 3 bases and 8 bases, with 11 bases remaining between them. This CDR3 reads CASSQEPRDEQFF. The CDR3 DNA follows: TGTGCCAGCAGCCAGGAACCTAGGGATGAGCAGTTCTTC.